These 18 T cell receptor beta chains originate from one sample sequenced in a study of T cells expressing NK-cell markers (dated by TCRdb to between 2020 and 2021). The library was produced with 5' RACE. TCRdb records Illumina HiSeq 2000 as the sequencer. Each entry corresponds to one CDR3 protein sequence from reads that TCRdb reprocessed, and DNA is not given. The sample has over 250,000 distinct CDR3 sequences on record. 4% to 4.5% of the sample is in the top ten clones. The sequenced sample was blood T cells: a sorted CD56 or NKG2C T cell subset, CD4+ or CD8+ T cells, or bulk PBMC T cells (not recorded which). The receptors were gathered from a woman aged 18-70 years in good health.

CDR3 sequence reads: CASSLAGPADGQYF. The genes are TRBV7-2 and TRBJ2-7; TCRdb outputs TRBD2, but without DNA this stays unchecked. Germline assignment: CDR1 SGHTA and CDR2 FQGNSA. This CDR3 spans 14 amino acids.

The chain uses TRBV5-1 and TRBJ2-1; without DNA, the TCRdb call of TRBD2 cannot be checked. This CDR3 contains 15 residues. CDR1 is SGHRS, CDR2 YFSETQ, per germline. The chain's CDR3 is CASKASGGAYNEQFF.

V is TRBV6-5 and J is TRBJ2-7. There are 14 residues in the CDR3. Germline V gene sequence: CDR1 MNHEY, CDR2 SVGAGI. This CDR3 reads CASSYPTATYEQYF.

The chain joins TRBV20-1 to TRBJ2-1; TCRdb outputs TRBD1, but without DNA this stays unchecked. From germline, CDR1 is DFQATT and CDR2 SNEGSKA (reference sequence). The CDR3 consists of 15 residues. The CDR3 is CSARLTGLGDNEQFF.

The V call is TRBV5-1, the J call TRBJ2-3; TCRdb's D call, TRBD1, is unchecked because there is no DNA. The CDR3 sequence is 15 residues long. Per germline, CDR1 SGHRS and CDR2 YFSETQ. The CDR3 sequence is CASSQYGISTDTQYF.

The CDR3 sequence: CASSLVAYQETQYF. This sequence joins TRBV7-9 and TRBJ2-5. CDR3 length: 14 amino acids. CDR1 SEHNR and CDR2 FQNEAQ come from the germline V gene (reference sequence).

The V and J genes are TRBV7-2 and TRBJ2-3; absent DNA, TCRdb's TRBD2 call cannot be checked. Looked up from germline, CDR1 is SGHTA and CDR2 is FQGNSA. The CDR3 covers 14 residues. The CDR3 loop reads CASSLGASSDTQYF.

The rearrangement links TRBV6-1 to TRBJ2-3. CDR1 is MNHNS, CDR2 SASEGT, per germline. The CDR3 has 14 residues. CDR3 protein: CASSPTGPTDTQYF.

V and J are TRBV3-1 and TRBJ2-2. The CDR3 consists of 14 residues. Germline V gene data show CDR1 as LGHDT and CDR2 as YNNKEL (reference sequence). CDR3 residues: CASSQQVNTGELFF.

The chain combines TRBV20-1 with TRBJ2-6. The CDR3 length is 12 residues. Germline assignment: CDR1 DFQATT and CDR2 SNEGSKA (reference sequence). CDR3 region: CSASAGANVLTF.

This sequence joins TRBV27 and TRBJ1-5; the D call of TRBD1 rests on TCRdb alone, since no DNA is present to check it. The CDR3 sequence is 15 residues long. Per the germline V gene, CDR1 is MNHEY and CDR2 is SMNVEV (reference sequence). The CDR3 spells CASSFQGYSNQPQHF.

V and J are TRBV7-2 and TRBJ2-7; lacking DNA, the TRBD1 call made by TCRdb goes unchecked. Germline loops: CDR1 SGHTA, CDR2 FQGNSA. The length of the CDR3 is 14 residues. CDR3 loop: CASSSPGPSYEQYF.

V gene TRBV24-1 combines with J gene TRBJ2-3; the TCRdb D gene call, TRBD2, has no DNA to confirm it. This CDR3 is built from 19 residues. CDR1 is KGHDR, CDR2 SFDVKD, per germline. This CDR3 reads CATSDSPWGSPGGTDTQYF.

The rearrangement uses TRBV7-2 and TRBJ2-3; TCRdb indicates TRBD2, and absent DNA this call remains unverified. Germline CDR1 is SGHTA and CDR2 is FQGNSA. The CDR3 runs to 14 residues. The CDR3 here is CASREGLAGNTQYF. The complete variable domain, with remaining parts taken from reference TRBV7-2 and TRBJ2-3, reads GAGVSQSPSNKVTEKGKDVELRCDPISGHTALYWYRQSLGQGLEFLIYFQGNSAPDKSGLPSDRFSAERTGGSVSTLTIQRTQQEDSAVYLCASREGLAGNTQYFGPGTRLTVL.

The chain recombines TRBV15 with TRBJ2-2. In germline, CDR1 is LNHNV, CDR2 YYDKDF (reference sequence). The CDR3 contains 13 residues. CDR3 loop: CATSRDRGGELFF.

The chain links TRBV5-5 to TRBJ2-1; the D call of TRBD2 rests on TCRdb alone, since no DNA is present to check it. CDR3 length equals 16 residues. Germline values: CDR1 SGHKS, CDR2 YYEKEE (reference sequence). This chain's CDR3 is CASSLGLAGDYNEQFF.

The V call is TRBV20-1, the J call TRBJ1-5; TCRdb proposes TRBD1, but this gene call is untestable without DNA. In germline, CDR1 is DFQATT, CDR2 SNEGSKA (reference sequence). The CDR3 is 14 amino acids. The CDR3 loop is CSARAGTGVQPQHF.

The chain has TRBV19 and TRBJ2-3; TCRdb's assignment of TRBD1 cannot be checked, as there is no DNA. Germline loops: CDR1 LNHDA, CDR2 SQIVND (reference sequence). The CDR3 spans 14 residues. The CDR3 sequence is CASSIRDGTDTQYF. Complete variable domain (other parts from reference TRBV19 and TRBJ2-3): DGGITQSPKYLFRKEGQNVTLSCEQNLNHDAMYWYRQDPGQGLRLIYYSQIVNDFQKGDIAEGYSVSREKKESFPLTVTSAQKNPTAFYLCASSIRDGTDTQYFGPGTRLTVL.